A selection of T cell receptor beta chains follows, all from one sample in a study of metastatic and nonmetastatic thyroid tumors. TCRdb re-analyzed the PCR reads using MiXCR. This sample carries fewer than 25,000 clones, roughly 18% of them seen once, and the ten largest clones take more than 2.5%. Sequencing was carried out using adjacent normal tissue. All receptors derive from a male donor with papillary thyroid cancer or a benign thyroid nodule (not recorded which). Some clones in this sample may be carry-over from other donors' samples. The CDR3 runs from the conserved cysteine through the conserved F or W. A D gene is named only where the DNA matches it firmly. Size values are once, few and many counts, or a class for expanded clones, and some rows have none.

cdr3_aa cdr3_nt d_call clone_size j_call v_call
CASSRGGVTEAFF TGTGCCAGCAGCCGGGGGGGCGTGACTGAAGCTTTCTTT NA medium-sized TRBJ1-1 TRBV12-3/TRBV12-4
CATSSSYRDGNTEAFF TGTGCCACCAGCTCGAGCTACAGGGATGGGAACACTGAAGCTTTCTTT NA few TRBJ1-1 TRBV15
CASSLSSYNEQFF TGTGCCAGCAGTTTAAGCTCCTACAATGAGCAGTTCTTC NA many TRBJ2-1 TRBV28
CAISEGTGSDTQYF TGTGCCATCAGTGAGGGGACAGGCTCAGATACGCAGTATTTT TRBD1 many TRBJ2-3 TRBV10-3
CASSPDTGELFF TGTGCCAGCAGTCCTGACACCGGGGAGCTGTTTTTT NA medium-sized TRBJ2-2 TRBV12-3/TRBV12-4
CASSETGVNTGAFF TGTGCCAGTAGCGAAACAGGGGTGAACACTGGAGCTTTCTTT TRBD1 NA TRBJ1-1 TRBV5-6
CASKERAGRWLEQLF TGTGCCAGCAAAGAACGGGCTGGAAGGTGGCTTGAGCAGCTCTTC NA few TRBJ2-1 TRBV6-1
CASSGGSAGASYNEQFF TGTGCCAGCAGTGGGGGGTCTGCAGGGGCTTCCTACAATGAGCAGTTCTTC NA few TRBJ2-1 TRBV6-1
CAWSVSGGGSPLHF TGTGCCTGGAGTGTGTCCGGGGGCGGTTCACCCCTCCACTTT NA medium-sized TRBJ1-6 TRBV30
CAISKTPGQGDSPIHF TGTGCCATCAGTAAAACACCGGGACAGGGTGATTCACCCATCCACTTT TRBD1 few TRBJ1-6 TRBV10-3
CSARDWGGNYGYTF TGCAGTGCTAGAGATTGGGGGGGCAACTATGGCTACACCTTC NA many TRBJ1-2 TRBV20-1
CVSSFMRTVNTEDFF TGTGTCAGCAGCTTTATGCGGACGGTGAACACTGAAGATTTCTTT NA NA TRBJ1-1 TRBV7-2
CAWSGAGHGYTF TGTGCCTGGAGTGGGGCGGGCCATGGCTACACCTTC NA many TRBJ1-2 TRBV30
CASSLLGEVEKLFF TGTGCCAGCAGCTTGTTAGGGGAGGTTGAAAAACTGTTTTTT NA NA TRBJ1-4 TRBV7-9
CASSVSGIRADTQYF TGTGCCAGCAGTGTCTCGGGGATTAGAGCAGATACGCAGTATTTT NA NA TRBJ2-3 TRBV6-4
CASSTRHGTGDLAKNIQYF TGTGCCAGCAGTACTCGTCACGGGACAGGGGATCTAGCCAAAAACATTCAGTACTTC TRBD1 once TRBJ2-4 TRBV6-4
CASSPTLNTGELFF TGCGCCAGCAGCCCAACACTGAACACCGGGGAGCTGTTTTTT NA many TRBJ2-2 TRBV4-1
CASSEYSGSYNEQFF TGTGCCAGCAGTGAGTATAGCGGGTCCTACAATGAGCAGTTCTTC TRBD2 many TRBJ2-1 TRBV2
CATSSRQGSNTEAFF TGTGCCACCAGCAGTCGACAGGGGTCCAACACTGAAGCTTTCTTT TRBD1 few TRBJ1-1 TRBV15
CASSVGRDRGITGELFF TGTGCCAGCAGCGTAGGCCGGGACAGGGGTATTACCGGGGAGCTGTTTTTT TRBD1 many TRBJ2-2 TRBV9
CASRHGYEQYF TGTGCCAGTAGACACGGATACGAGCAGTACTTC NA NA TRBJ2-7 TRBV19
CASSVPGHSRNTEAFF TGTGCCAGCAGCGTGCCTGGACATTCCAGGAACACTGAAGCTTTCTTT NA NA TRBJ1-1 TRBV9